These 11 T cell receptor beta chains originate from one sample sequenced in a study of Ad26.COV2.S vaccination and SARS-CoV-2 variants. Assay used: immunoSEQ multiplex PCR; TCRdb lists only in-frame clones, some missing. This repertoire shows around 170,000 clones, around 88% found once; its top ten account for 4.5% to 7.5%. The sequenced sample was peripheral blood, obtained after recovery from COVID-19. These receptors came from a human donor who had recovered from COVID-19.

This chain connects TRBV20-1 to TRBJ1-2; no definite D call. This CDR3 contains 9 residues. The germline V gene has CDR1 DFQATT and CDR2 SNEGSKA (reference sequence). V lost 7 bases, J lost 6 bases, and 6 bases lay in between. For the CDR3, the DNA is TGCAGTGGGCCACATGGCTACACCTTC. This encodes CSGPHGYTF.

V is TRBV2 and J is TRBJ1-1; D might be TRBD1 (5 bases). V was cut by 5 bases and J by 7 bases, with 14 bases left in between. The CDR3 runs to 13 residues. Germline-derived CDR1 and CDR2 are SNHLY and FYNNEI. The CDR3 sequence: CASSPDGGVEAFF. The CDR3 nucleotides are TGTGCCAGCAGTCCCGACGGGGGAGTTGAAGCTTTCTTT.

V usage is TRBV12-3 or TRBV12-4 and J usage is TRBJ2-2; the D is unclear. This CDR3 spans 12 amino acids. V lost 7 bases to trimming and J lost 7 bases, with 10 bases between them. CDR3 sequence reads: CASTWSGGELFF. The DNA of the CDR3 is TGTGCCAGCACCTGGTCTGGCGGGGAGCTGTTTTTT.

The chain is built from TRBV5-4 and TRBJ1-1; D gene unclear. The CDR3 sequence is 13 residues long. Looked up from germline, CDR1 is SGHNT and CDR2 is YYREEE (reference sequence). V was shortened by 0 bases and J by 10 bases, with 13 bases between the two germline ends. The CDR3 loop reads CASSLDGPHVAFF. CDR3 DNA: TGTGCCAGCAGCTTGGATGGCCCCCACGTAGCTTTCTTT.

This clone was found a few times. The CDR3 bases are TGTGCCAGCAGTCCCTACGGACTAGCCGGGTCAGGAGATACGCAGTATTTT. Translating it yields CASSPYGLAGSGDTQYF. The chain links TRBV6-6 to TRBJ2-3; 8 nucleotides agree with TRBD2. J was trimmed by 5 bases and V by 5 bases; bases with no gene match: 15. This CDR3 has 17 residues. Germline CDR1 reads MNHNY; CDR2 reads SVGAGI (reference sequence).

This clone was found a few times. This rearrangement joins TRBV10-1 to TRBJ1-5; D remains ambiguous. This CDR3 contains 13 residues. From germline, CDR1 is WNHNN and CDR2 SYGVQD (reference sequence). Trimming took 7 bases from V and 4 from J, leaving 11 bases between them. The CDR3 region is CASTLFRNQPQHF. In DNA form, the CDR3 reads TGCGCCAGCACCCTTTTTCGGAATCAGCCCCAGCATTTT.

The chain is built from TRBV6-6 and TRBJ1-1; D remains unclear. Trimming removed 2 bases at V and 6 bases at J, with 10 bases between. The CDR3 is 13 amino acids. The germline CDR1 and CDR2 sequences are MNHNY and SVGAGI (reference sequence). Here the CDR3 reads CASSYIGESEAFF. In nucleotides, the CDR3 is TGTGCCAGCAGTTACATTGGTGAATCTGAAGCTTTCTTT.

The chain is built from TRBV27 and TRBJ2-4; D remains unclear. Looked up from germline, CDR1 is MNHEY and CDR2 is SMNVEV (reference sequence). This CDR3 spans 16 amino acids. V was shortened by 6 bases and J by 0 bases, with 15 bases between the two germline ends. The CDR3 DNA is TGTGCCAGCAGCCCCCGGAACGTATTAGCCAAAAACATTCAGTACTTC. Its translation is CASSPRNVLAKNIQYF.

The chain employs TRBV12-5 and TRBJ1-1; D gene ambiguous. Trimming stripped 6 bases from V and 7 bases from J, with 12 bases between. Germline V gives CDR1 LGHNT, CDR2 FRNRAP. The CDR3 contains 12 residues. The CDR3 DNA sequence: TGTGCTAGTGGCCCCCCATTGGGTGAAGCTTTCTTT. This sequence encodes CASGPPLGEAFF.

This clone was seen a handful of times. The rearrangement uses TRBV5-6 and TRBJ1-5, with a tentative D call TRBD1 (5 bases). The CDR3 contains 16 residues. The germline gives CDR1 SGHDT, CDR2 YYEEEE. V lost 4 bases and J lost 3, with 17 bases in between. The CDR3 loop is CASSEAGTGFNQPQHF. As DNA, the CDR3 is TGTGCCAGCAGCGAGGCCGGGACCGGCTTCAATCAGCCCCAGCATTTT.

The V call is TRBV29-1, the J call TRBJ2-7, with D maybe TRBD2 (5 bases). This CDR3 has 14 amino acids. Germline assignment: CDR1 SQVTM and CDR2 ANQGSEA. V gave up 5 bases and J gave up 3 bases, with 17 bases separating them. The CDR3 bases are TGCAGCGTTTTTCGTGGCGGAGGAAACTACGAGCAGTACTTC. Translation: CSVFRGGGNYEQYF.